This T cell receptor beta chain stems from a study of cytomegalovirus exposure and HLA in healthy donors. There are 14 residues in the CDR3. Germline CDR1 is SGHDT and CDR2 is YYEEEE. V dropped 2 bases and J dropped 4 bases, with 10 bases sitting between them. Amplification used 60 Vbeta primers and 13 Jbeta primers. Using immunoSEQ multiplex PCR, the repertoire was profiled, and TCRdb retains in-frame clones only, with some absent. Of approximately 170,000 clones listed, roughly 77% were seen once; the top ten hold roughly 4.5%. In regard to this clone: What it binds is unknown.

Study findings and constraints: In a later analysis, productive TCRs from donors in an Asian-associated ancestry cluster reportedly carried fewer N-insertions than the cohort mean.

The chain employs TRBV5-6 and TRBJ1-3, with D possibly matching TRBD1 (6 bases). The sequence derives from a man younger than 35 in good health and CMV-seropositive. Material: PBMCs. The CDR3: CASSLQGAGNTIYF. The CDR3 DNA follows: TGTGCCAGCAGCTTACAGGGCGCCGGAAACACCATATATTTT.